Listed here are 26 T cell receptor beta chains from one sample, sequenced in a study of Ad26.COV2.S vaccination and SARS-CoV-2 variants. Treatment: roughly 20 received Ad26.COV2.S at low or high dose, single or two shots; roughly five received placebo; per-sample allocation not given. The investigators took samples on day 63 after the first vaccine or placebo injection. Only in-frame clones appear in the TCRdb table, and some are missing; sequencing was by immunoSEQ multiplex PCR. The sample has around 420,000 clones, around nine tenths seen once. The source was peripheral blood, collected in a trial of Ad26.COV2.S vaccine versus placebo. The source of these receptors is a person aged 18-60 years who received the Ad26.COV2.S COVID-19 vaccine or a placebo.

The chain uses TRBV3-1 (or the pseudogene TRBV3-2) and TRBJ1-4; D call uncertain. The CDR3 is 15 residues long. Germline V gene sequence: CDR1 LGHDT, CDR2 YNNKEL (reference sequence). Trimming cost V 2 bases and J 7 bases, with 14 bases left between them. CDR3 protein: CASSQYSGGSEKLFF. The CDR3 DNA follows: TGTGCCAGCAGCCAATACTCGGGTGGGAGTGAAAAACTGTTTTTT.

This clone was seen just once. V and J are TRBV9 and TRBJ1-2; no definite D call. With 0 bases removed from V and 7 bases from J, the gap between germline ends came to 19 bases. This CDR3 is 16 amino acids long. Germline V gene lookup returns CDR1 SGDLS and CDR2 YYNGEE. DNA for the CDR3: TGTGCCAGCAGCGTAGTAGTTACGGGAGGGAAGGCTGGCTACACCTTC. The encoded protein is CASSVVVTGGKAGYTF.

This sequence joins TRBV9 and TRBJ1-2, with D uncertain. Per germline, CDR1 SGDLS and CDR2 YYNGEE. Trimming removed 4 bases from V and 4 bases from J, with 17 bases in between. This CDR3 has 15 residues. The DNA for the CDR3 is TGTGCCAGCAGCTCGAACCTCCGTCGGACCTATGGCTACACCTTC. Amino acids: CASSSNLRRTYGYTF.

The genes are TRBV27 and TRBJ2-1; no firm D call. The CDR3 loop spans 15 amino acids. V was cut by 2 bases and J by 5 bases, with 13 bases left in between. Germline lookup yields CDR1 MNHEY and CDR2 SMNVEV (reference sequence). The CDR3 is CASSLIAYSNNEQFF. CDR3 in DNA: TGTGCCAGCAGTTTAATAGCCTACTCAAACAATGAGCAGTTCTTC.

The V call is TRBV6-4, the J call TRBJ1-2; no clear D gene. The CDR3 extends over 10 amino acids. Germline V gives CDR1 MRHNA, CDR2 SNTAGT. Trimming cost V 7 bases and J 8 bases, with 8 bases left between them. For the CDR3, the DNA is TGTGCCAGCAAGGCGTTAGGCTACACCTTC. This encodes CASKALGYTF.

The rearrangement uses TRBV10-2 and TRBJ2-1; D remains ambiguous. This CDR3 is built from 13 residues. V lost 2 bases, J lost 8 bases, and 10 bases lay in between. The germline V gene has CDR1 WSHSY and CDR2 SAAADI. In nucleotides, the CDR3 is TGCGCCAGCAGTGAGCTTCTTCTGGATGAGCAGTTCTTC. Its protein is CASSELLLDEQFF.

The genes are TRBV18 and TRBJ2-7; 9 bases agree with TRBD1. Germline CDR1 reads KGHSH; CDR2 reads LQKENI. This CDR3 has 17 amino acids. J was trimmed by 0 bases and V by 1 base; bases with no gene match: 7. DNA of the CDR3: TGTGCCAGCTCACCACGGGGAAGGACAGGGGTCTCCTACGAGCAGTACTTC. Its translation is CASSPRGRTGVSYEQYF.

The V gene is TRBV19, the J gene TRBJ1-2; a possible D gene is TRBD1 (5 bases). Trimming pared 8 bases from V and 7 bases from J, leaving 17 bases between. The V gene's germline CDR1 is LNHDA and CDR2 SQIVND (reference sequence). The CDR3 is 13 amino acids. CDR3 residues: CASGRGRASGYTF. DNA of the CDR3: TGTGCCAGTGGCCGGGGCAGGGCAAGTGGCTACACCTTC.

The rearrangement uses TRBV29-1 and TRBJ1-5, with a tentative D call TRBD1 (5 bases). Germline values: CDR1 SQVTM, CDR2 ANQGSEA. V was trimmed by 6 bases and J by 4 bases, leaving 16 bases between them. CDR3 length: 14 residues. CDR3 DNA: TGCAGCGTGGCCCTGACAGCCGGAAATCAGCCCCAGCATTTT. It translates to CSVALTAGNQPQHF.

This rearrangement joins TRBV28 to TRBJ1-6; possible D gene TRBD1, 6 bases. The CDR3 has 14 residues. Trimming shortened V by 6 bases and J by 0 bases, and 6 bases separated the two germline ends. Per the germline V gene, CDR1 is MDHEN and CDR2 is SYDVKM. CDR3 in DNA: TGTGCCAGCAGACAGGGCTCCTATAATTCACCCCTCCACTTT. Amino acid sequence: CASRQGSYNSPLHF.

This clone showed up just a few times. This CDR3 is also generated by other DNA sequences in the sample. The chain carries TRBV4-3 and TRBJ2-2; D unclear. With 0 bases removed from V and 5 bases from J, the gap between germline ends came to 7 bases. CDR3 size: 14 residues. Per the germline V gene, CDR1 is LGHNA and CDR2 is YSLEER. CDR3 protein: CASSQDVGTGELFF. Written as DNA, the CDR3 is TGCGCCAGCAGCCAAGATGTCGGGACCGGGGAGCTGTTTTTT.

The table lists this clone with a count of one. The chain recombines TRBV30 with TRBJ2-7; the D gene is possibly TRBD1 (6 bases). CDR3 length: 13 amino acids. V lost 1 base and J lost 0, with 7 bases in between. CDR1 and CDR2 (germline): GTSNPN, SVGIG (reference sequence). The CDR3 sequence: CAWSAGVSYEQYF. DNA for the CDR3: TGTGCCTGGAGTGCAGGGGTCTCCTACGAGCAGTACTTC.

The J gene is TRBJ2-2, the V gene TRBV19; a weak D match, TRBD1 (5 bases). V was clipped by 4 bases and J by 2 bases, with 11 bases between them. The CDR3 extends over 15 amino acids. Per germline, CDR1 LNHDA and CDR2 SQIVND (reference sequence). CDR3 nucleotides: TGTGCCAGTAGTAGTGGACACCTAAACACCGGGGAGCTGTTTTTT. It encodes CASSSGHLNTGELFF.

The count of this clone is one. V and J are TRBV9 and TRBJ2-5; 8 nucleotides align to TRBD2. V gave up 4 bases and J gave up 2 bases; unmatched junction bases: 4. This CDR3 has 14 residues. Looked up from germline, CDR1 is SGDLS and CDR2 is YYNGEE. Written as DNA, the CDR3 is TGTGCCAGCAGCCCCGGGACTAGTCAAGAGACCCAGTACTTC. The encoded protein is CASSPGTSQETQYF.

CDR3 sequence: CASNPPNDILSYEQYF. CDR3 nucleotides: TGTGCCAGCAACCCCCCAAACGATATCCTCTCCTACGAGCAGTACTTC. The chain uses TRBV6-6 and TRBJ2-7; D not certain. CDR3 length equals 16 residues. Trimming shortened V by 7 bases and J by 0 bases, and 19 bases separated the two germline ends. Germline CDR1 MNHNY, CDR2 SVGAGI (reference sequence).

The CDR3 nucleotides read TGTGCCAGCAGCCGGACCCAGCGGGGGAACGAAGAGACCCAGTACTTC. The encoded protein is CASSRTQRGNEETQYF. The chain uses TRBV7-2 and TRBJ2-5; 8 bases line up with TRBD2. Germline V CDR1 and CDR2: SGHTA, FQGNSA. This CDR3 contains 16 residues. V dropped 5 bases and J dropped 3; count of bases not matched to a gene: 11.

The genes are TRBV10-3 and TRBJ1-5; D remains ambiguous. V lost 10 bases, J lost 0 bases, and 10 bases lay in between. The CDR3 is 13 amino acids. Per the germline V gene, CDR1 is ENHRY and CDR2 is SYGVKD. The CDR3: CATGEVSNQPQHF. Here the CDR3 DNA reads TGTGCCACTGGGGAGGTTAGCAATCAGCCCCAGCATTTT.

The chain uses TRBV28 and TRBJ1-4, with a tentative D call TRBD1 (6 bases). Trimming removed 5 bases from V and 0 bases from J, with 19 bases in between. This CDR3 is 18 amino acids long. Germline V gene sequence: CDR1 MDHEN, CDR2 SYDVKM. The CDR3 nucleotides are TGTGCCAGCAGTCCCCACGGGGGGAGGGGGTCAACTAATGAAAAACTGTTTTTT. It is translated as CASSPHGGRGSTNEKLFF.

The chain employs TRBV5-4 and TRBJ2-4; D is unresolved. CDR3 length equals 15 residues. Looked up from germline, CDR1 is SGHNT and CDR2 is YYREEE (reference sequence). V was trimmed by 0 bases and J by 0 bases, leaving 7 bases between them. CDR3 nucleotide sequence: TGTGCCAGCAGCTTGGTAGGCCTAGCCAAAAACATTCAGTACTTC. Translating it yields CASSLVGLAKNIQYF.

A single count supports this clone. The chain combines TRBV19 with TRBJ1-5, with TRBD1 matching over 10 bases. V lost 6 bases and J lost 4; bases outside the gene matches: 6. The length of the CDR3 is 15 residues. Germline values: CDR1 LNHDA, CDR2 SQIVND (reference sequence). CDR3 bases: TGTGCCAGTAGCAACGGACAGGGGGGGAATCAGCCCCAGCATTTT. Translation: CASSNGQGGNQPQHF.

The V gene is TRBV28, the J gene TRBJ2-2; no clear D. V gave up 3 bases and J gave up 4 bases, with 12 bases separating them. Germline CDR1 MDHEN, CDR2 SYDVKM. CDR3 length equals 15 residues. This CDR3 reads CASSFSNSLTGELFF. In nucleotides, the CDR3 is TGTGCCAGCAGTTTTTCGAACAGCCTCACCGGGGAGCTGTTTTTT. The whole variable domain, remainder taken from reference TRBV28 and TRBJ2-2, is DVKVTQSSRYLVKRTGEKVFLECVQDMDHENMFWYRQDPGLGLRLIYFSYDVKMKEKGDIPEGYSVSREKKERFSLILESASTNQTSMYLCASSFSNSLTGELFFGEGSRLTVL.

The chain is built from TRBV21-1 and TRBJ2-7; the table's D call, TRBD1, was not checked against the DNA. TRBV21-1 is annotated as a pseudogene. The CDR3 covers 13 residues. DNA for the CDR3: TGTGCCAGCAGCAAAGACAGGGCCTACGAGCAGTACTTC. This gives the protein CASSKDRAYEQYF.

This clone was seen only once. This chain uses TRBV28 with TRBJ2-3; 9 bases map to TRBD1. CDR1 MDHEN and CDR2 SYDVKM come from the germline V gene. V lost 6 bases to trimming and J lost 1 base; unmatched junction nucleotides: 8. This CDR3 region has 16 residues. CDR3 amino acids: CASSSWTGEGTDTQYF. CDR3 coding DNA: TGTGCCAGCAGCTCCTGGACAGGGGAGGGCACAGATACGCAGTATTTT. Complete variable domain (other parts from reference TRBV28 and TRBJ2-3): DVKVTQSSRYLVKRTGEKVFLECVQDMDHENMFWYRQDPGLGLRLIYFSYDVKMKEKGDIPEGYSVSREKKERFSLILESASTNQTSMYLCASSSWTGEGTDTQYFGPGTRLTVL.

The J gene is TRBJ1-1, the V gene TRBV11-2, with unresolved D. V lost 2 bases and J lost 2, with 15 bases in between. Germline CDR1 reads SGHAT; CDR2 reads FQNNGV. The CDR3 consists of 16 residues. This CDR3 reads CASSLYLGSLNTEAFF. The CDR3 DNA reads TGTGCCAGCAGCTTATATCTCGGCAGCTTAAACACTGAAGCTTTCTTT. The whole variable domain, filled in from reference TRBV11-2 and TRBJ1-1, reads EAGVAQSPRYKIIEKRQSVAFWCNPISGHATLYWYQQILGQGPKLLIQFQNNGVVDDSQLPKDRFSAERLKGVDSTLKIQPAKLEDSAVYLCASSLYLGSLNTEAFFGQGTRLTVV.

The V call is TRBV9, the J call TRBJ2-1, with D maybe TRBD1 (5 bases). CDR3 length equals 15 residues. Germline assignment: CDR1 SGDLS and CDR2 YYNGEE. V lost 2 bases and J lost 4, with 13 bases in between. The CDR3 DNA reads as TGTGCCAGCAGCGTTGGCAGGGCCTTTTACAATGAGCAGTTCTTC. Translation gives CASSVGRAFYNEQFF.

The chain employs TRBV6-6 and TRBJ2-2, with 8 bases that match TRBD2. Trimming cost V 5 bases and J 2 bases; bases outside gene matches: 4. The CDR3 loop spans 15 amino acids. Germline assignment: CDR1 MNHNY and CDR2 SVGAGI (reference sequence). Here the CDR3 reads CASSASGGNTGELFF. In DNA, the CDR3 is TGTGCCAGCAGTGCGAGCGGGGGAAACACCGGGGAGCTGTTTTTT.